The T cell receptor beta chain under discussion was sequenced for a study of shared clonotypes between healthy human individuals. A note on this clone: The antigen remains unidentified. Distinct nucleotide sequences in the sample also encode this CDR3.

Assay execution took place at the deep level. Each subset's genomic DNA was split evenly across several immunoSEQ plates. When replicate PCRs were run on sorted subsets, they used around 0.2 ug DNA, about 31,000 T cell genomes. Libraries were prepared by immunoSEQ multiplex PCR; TCRdb keeps only in-frame clonotypes and omits some of them. The table records over 2 million clones, approximately 94% of them present only once. The study's findings and limits: Blood was the sole source, and tissue repertoires probably differ.

The V and J ends lost 3 bases and 0 bases respectively, with 6 bases between them. There are 13 residues in the CDR3. Germline-derived CDR1 and CDR2 are SGHAT and FQNNGV. CD8 cells classed as naive were CD45RO-negative and positively selected for CCR7, excluding terminally differentiated effector memory CD45RA+ cells. The material sequenced was naive CD8+ T cells sorted from blood. The rearrangement uses TRBV11-2 and TRBJ2-7, with D uncertain. The clonotype comes from a man between 18 and 29 years old in good health. CDR3 nucleotide sequence: TGTGCCAGCAGCTTCCCGGGCTCCTACGAGCAGTACTTC. Its translation is CASSFPGSYEQYF.